This passage covers 2 T cell receptor beta chains from one sample sequenced in a study of blood T cell repertoires in COVID-19. Generated by immunoSEQ multiplex PCR, the TCRdb table keeps only in-frame clones and is missing some. The sample has approximately 19,000 clones, about 88% seen once. Sequenced input: peripheral blood. All receptors derive from a human donor in a cohort sampled during active COVID-19. The donor label of this sample is uncertain.

This clone was seen just once. The chain combines TRBV6-1 with TRBJ2-3, with a possible D match to TRBD1 (5 bases). CDR1 is MNHNS and CDR2 is SASEGT in the germline V gene. The CDR3 has 15 residues. V was cut by 2 bases and J by 1 base, with 10 bases left in between. DNA of the CDR3: TGTGCCAGCAGTGAATTAGGGGCTGGCACAGATACGCAGTATTTT. Its translation: CASSELGAGTDTQYF.

V and J are TRBV18 and TRBJ1-5, with D unresolved. The CDR3 loop spans 15 amino acids. Trimming took 3 bases from V and 5 from J, leaving 14 bases between them. Germline V CDR1 and CDR2: KGHSH, LQKENI. The chain's CDR3 is CASSPSIRSDQPQHF. The CDR3, as DNA: TGTGCCAGCTCACCTTCGATTCGGTCCGATCAGCCCCAGCATTTT.